This T cell receptor beta chain was sequenced in a study of T cell responses to AZD1222 COVID-19 vaccine. Whole-study results and caveats: Among spike-specific TCRs, nearly half reportedly target unmutated variant regions. The span of vaccine-associated CD4 TCRs extended across spike, with dominance at 160-218 and 743-854. Donors were chiefly white British, with a greater number of females, and clonal diversity was perhaps underestimated.

The protocol was immunoSEQ multiplex PCR, while the TCRdb copy is restricted to in-frame clones and leaves out a portion. The data contain about 130,000 clones, about 89% of them singletons. As regards this clone: Its antigen is not known.

The CDR3 extends over 13 amino acids. From germline, CDR1 is SNHLY and CDR2 FYNNEI. V lost 6 bases and J 1 base, leaving 8 bases between the germline ends. The chain combines TRBV2 with TRBJ2-3; tentative D call: TRBD1 (6 bases). This clonotype was obtained from an adult who received the AZD1222 COVID-19 vaccine. The specimen was peripheral blood, collected 28 days after the second AZD1222 dose. The CDR3 loop is CASSRGRTDTQYF. The CDR3 nucleotides are TGTGCCAGCAGCAGGGGCCGCACAGATACGCAGTATTTT.